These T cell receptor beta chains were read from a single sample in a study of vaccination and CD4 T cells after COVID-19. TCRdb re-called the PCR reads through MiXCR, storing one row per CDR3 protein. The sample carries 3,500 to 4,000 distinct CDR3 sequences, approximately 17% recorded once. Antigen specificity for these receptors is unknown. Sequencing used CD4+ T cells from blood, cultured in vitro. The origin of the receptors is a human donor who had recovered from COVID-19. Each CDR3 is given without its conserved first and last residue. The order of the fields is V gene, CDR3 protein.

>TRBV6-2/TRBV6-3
ASSTRQPPYEQY
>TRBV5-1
ASSPGLANTGELF
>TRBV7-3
ASSLNGNRGGGYT
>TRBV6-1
AASGTGGYNEQF
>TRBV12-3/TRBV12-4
ASSSLAGGPGGELF
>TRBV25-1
ASSEGQFQETQY
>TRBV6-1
ASRGGANTEAF
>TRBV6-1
ASSKGYGYT
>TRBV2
ASKARVYNEQL
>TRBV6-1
ASSEFMAVLRPQH
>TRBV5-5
ASSLTSGGSYEQY
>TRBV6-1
ASRDRVTGELF
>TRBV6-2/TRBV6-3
ASRSTGDYEQY
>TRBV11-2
ASTGTSQF
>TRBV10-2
ASRDWTDDYGYT
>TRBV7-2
ASSLSSYEQY
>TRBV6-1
ASTRQGGTEAF
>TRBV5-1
ASSPGGGTDTEAF
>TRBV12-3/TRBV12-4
ASSSLQGTPQH
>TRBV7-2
ASSPQGPSGEQY
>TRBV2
ATKGRIYNEQF
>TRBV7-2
ASSSSRAAQY
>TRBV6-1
ASSPRRTGNQPQH
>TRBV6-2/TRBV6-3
ASSRDREAKLF
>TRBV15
ATIPDRGNTEAF
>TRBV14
ASSRDRVVTGYT
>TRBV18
ASSPREFTYGYT
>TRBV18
ASSLGVRDKYGYT
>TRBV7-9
ASSLNRFGREETQY
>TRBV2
ASSPLAGPRQY
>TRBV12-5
ASGLGQNTGELF
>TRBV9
ASSVDPGQGGGYT
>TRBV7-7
ASSSNPAHPTQY
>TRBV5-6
ASSLDLQETQY
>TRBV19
ASSPANNNSPLH
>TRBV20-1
SAREGSTWETQY
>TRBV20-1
SARAENNSPLH
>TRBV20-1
SASLTAHIYEQY
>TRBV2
AFQPVRTQETQY
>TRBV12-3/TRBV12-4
ASSLLLAKNIQY
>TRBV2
ASRRDRELNYGYT
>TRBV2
ASSRVRGSNQPQH
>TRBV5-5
ASSTEGQGLGYT
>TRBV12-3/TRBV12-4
ASSFLLRSTEAF
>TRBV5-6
ASSLDSVNTEAF
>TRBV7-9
ASSLEGQREQY
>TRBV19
ASRLTGRAEAF
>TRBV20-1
SASLGDGYT
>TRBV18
ASSPQQTLPLQETQY
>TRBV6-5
ASSYGQNTEAF